Sequencing of this TCR beta chain was carried out in a study of T cell responses to AZD1222 COVID-19 vaccine. Worth noting for this clone: Its antigen is not identified.

Libraries were prepared by immunoSEQ multiplex PCR; TCRdb keeps only in-frame clonotypes and omits some of them. The profile shows around 100,000 clones, roughly 91% of them singletons. Study results and caveats: Most donors were white British and more were female, and clonal diversity was possibly underestimated.

V was clipped by 6 bases and J by 0 bases, with 14 bases between them. The CDR3 is 15 residues long. The germline V gene encodes CDR1 LNHDA and CDR2 SQIVND (reference sequence). This TCR was sampled from an adult in good health. The chain recombines TRBV19 with TRBJ1-1; D is unresolved. The specimen was peripheral blood, collected on day 0 of AZD1222 vaccination. The CDR3 bases are TGTGCCAGTAGCTTGACTCTCTCCATGAACACTGAAGCTTTCTTT. Its protein product is CASSLTLSMNTEAFF.